The rows below give T cell receptor beta chains drawn from one sample of a study of T cell responses to AZD1222 COVID-19 vaccine. Clones were read by immunoSEQ multiplex PCR, and TCRdb kept only the in-frame ones, dropping some. The table shows around 75,000 clones, with 80% to 90% occurring only once. The input for sequencing was peripheral blood, taken on day 0 of AZD1222 vaccination. These receptors originate from an adult in good health. CDR3s include the opening cysteine and the closing phenylalanine or tryptophan. Each record gives: D gene, V gene, J gene, clone size, CDR3 protein, CDR3 DNA. D genes are given only for firm matches. The size field is filled for only some rows; it gives once, few, many or a size class.

d_call: TRBD1; v_call: TRBV11-2; j_call: TRBJ2-5; clone_size: .; cdr3_aa: CASSWDRSAETQYF; cdr3_nt: TGTGCCAGCAGCTGGGACAGGTCGGCGGAGACCCAGTACTTC
d_call: TRBD1; v_call: TRBV13; j_call: TRBJ1-4; clone_size: once; cdr3_aa: CASSLDRGVREKLFF; cdr3_nt: TGTGCCAGCAGCCTCGACAGGGGAGTGAGAGAAAAACTGTTTTTT
d_call: .; v_call: TRBV5-6; j_call: TRBJ1-5; clone_size: .; cdr3_aa: CASSLSGFFSNQPQHF; cdr3_nt: TGTGCCAGCAGCTTATCGGGGTTCTTTAGCAATCAGCCCCAGCATTTT
d_call: .; v_call: TRBV19; j_call: TRBJ1-3; clone_size: once; cdr3_aa: CASSTRVTSGNTIYF; cdr3_nt: TGTGCCAGTAGTACCAGGGTAACCAGTGGAAACACCATATATTTT
d_call: .; v_call: TRBV2; j_call: TRBJ1-1; clone_size: few; cdr3_aa: CATSQDRNTEAFF; cdr3_nt: TGTGCCACTTCACAAGACAGAAACACTGAAGCTTTCTTT
d_call: .; v_call: TRBV5-6; j_call: TRBJ2-7; clone_size: .; cdr3_aa: CASSLVGSTYEQYF; cdr3_nt: TGTGCCAGCAGCTTGGTGGGTTCGACCTACGAGCAGTACTTC
d_call: TRBD1; v_call: TRBV5-1; j_call: TRBJ1-3; clone_size: .; cdr3_aa: CASSLGGQEPARSGNTIYF; cdr3_nt: TGCGCCAGCAGCTTGGGGGGACAGGAACCTGCCCGCTCTGGAAACACCATATATTTT
d_call: TRBD1; v_call: TRBV18; j_call: TRBJ1-4; clone_size: .; cdr3_aa: CASSPGQVQNEKLFF; cdr3_nt: TGTGCCAGCTCACCAGGACAGGTCCAGAATGAAAAACTGTTTTTT
d_call: .; v_call: TRBV5-8; j_call: TRBJ1-5; clone_size: .; cdr3_aa: CASSLVTGNQPQHF; cdr3_nt: TGTGCCAGCAGCTTGGTAACAGGAAATCAGCCCCAGCATTTT
d_call: TRBD1; v_call: TRBV5-1; j_call: TRBJ1-2; clone_size: .; cdr3_aa: CASSPAPGGGYTF; cdr3_nt: TGCGCCAGCAGCCCAGCTCCAGGGGGTGGCTACACCTTC